This T cell receptor beta chain was identified during a study of OX40 agonist ivuxolimab in advanced cancers. About the full investigation: The costimulatory receptor OX40 (CD134) was targeted by ivuxolimab, a fully human IgG2 agonistic monoclonal antibody. The paper describes the monotherapy dose-escalation part (N ≈ 50 patients) of the phase I trial of ivuxolimab. Among the approximately 54 dose-escalation patients, approximately 20 had hepatocellular carcinoma, around 15 melanoma, 9 renal cell carcinoma and 9 head and neck cancer. Partial responses were achieved by three dose-escalation patients, of whom one had hepatocellular carcinoma and two had cutaneous melanoma. In the dose-escalation cohort, 75% to 85% of patients were male, and the mean age was around 60 years with a range of roughly 23 to 79. Intravenous ivuxolimab was administered to patients every 2 weeks at six dose levels: 0.01, 0.1, 0.3, 1.5, 3 and 10 mg/kg. Prior anti-PD-1, anti-PD-L1 or anti-CTLA-4 therapy was permitted, and checkpoint inhibitors had been received by about 37% of dose-escalation patients. Peripheral TCRbeta sequencing aimed to test whether ivuxolimab altered TCR sequence diversity and caused clonal T-cell expansion. Overall study results and their limits: Clonal expansion of both CD4+ and CD8+ blood T cells was observed from baseline to week 6 at doses 0.1 to 3.0 mg/kg. The antigen specificity of the peripheral T cells that underwent clonal expansion was not determined. After ivuxolimab, expanded clones were on average more numerous among CD8+ T cells than among CD4+ T cells. Low levels of normalized T-cell clonal expansion were also seen in some patients who did not respond. Partial responders in the 0.1-3.0 mg/kg groups had among the lowest normalized peripheral clonal expansion, especially among CD8+ T cells.

The germline V gene encodes CDR1 SGHRS and CDR2 YFSETQ. V has 9 bases trimmed and J has 0 bases trimmed; junction bases matching no gene number 4. The CDR3 measures 13 amino acids from cysteine to phenylalanine. Only the CDR3 region is kept as DNA, spanning 39 bases read in frame from base 1. A note on this clone: Its target antigen remains unknown. Base qualities are not at hand, and no much larger clone is one base apart.

To sequence the TCRbeta CDR3 region, genomic DNA was isolated from the sorted cells. TCRbeta CDR3 regions were sequenced using the immunoSEQ Assay. As stored in TCRdb, this immuneACCESS dataset retains in-frame rearrangements with V and J assigned. A fraction of the clones does not appear; measured against another copy, unresolved V genes explain less than half of the discrepancy, and the remainder lacks a known reason. In this sample the table shows roughly 69,000 clones, roughly 86% of which occur a single time. The top ten clonotypes cover around 9.8% of the sample. The trial excluded patients who had a history of autoimmune disease or were on systemic immunosuppression. Peripheral blood for TCR sequencing was drawn from every dose cohort at baseline, at cycle 4 day 1 and at cycle 7 day 1. Samples came from an open-label, multicenter, first-in-human phase I dose-escalation trial of ivuxolimab. Adults with locally advanced or metastatic head and neck squamous cell, hepatocellular, melanoma or renal cell carcinoma were enrolled in the trial. Before TCR sequencing, CD4+ T cells and CD8+ T cells were sorted from peripheral blood as separate populations.

The V gene is TRBV5-1 and the J gene is TRBJ2-7, with 9 bases aligning to TRBD1. The origin of this receptor is an adult with an advanced solid tumor such as melanoma, head and neck, liver or kidney cancer. Sequenced here: CD4+ or CD8+ T cells sorted from blood, sampled in a trial of the OX40 agonist ivuxolimab. The CDR3 region reads CATGTGSSYEQYF. The DNA sequence is TGCGCCACCGGGACAGGGAGCTCCTACGAGCAGTACTTC.